This T cell receptor beta chain was sequenced for a study of shared clonotypes between healthy human individuals (dated by TCRdb to between 2020 and 2021). As for the study more broadly: A couple of women and a few men aged 18 to 49 years were included in the cohort. Leukapheresis yielded between about 0.85 and 9 billion PBMCs per donor. To estimate repertoire size and how much clonotype sharing occurs between individuals, the study deeply sequenced the blood TCR repertoires of several healthy adults. To increase sequencing depth and limit assay-specific biases, TCR repertoire library preparation and sequencing were carried out by different laboratories using diverse techniques. For each donor, CD4 naive and CD4 memory were each run on three plates, CD8 naive on two plates, and CD8 memory on one plate.

What the authors observed across the whole study: Incomplete sequencing was indicated by rarefaction of sorted-subset datasets, despite the large sequencing depth. Compared with non-shared clonotypes, the clonotypes found in all four sorted-subset donors had higher generation probabilities. Sampling was limited to blood, and TCR repertoires in tissue likely differ from TCR repertoires in blood. Because the study included a small number of donors, the genetic and exposure-history diversity represented was limited. Estimated clonotype richness was generally larger for naive than for memory subsets. Pairwise subsampling indicated that sequencing depth was expected to affect the degree of clonotype sharing among donors. Across four donors, roughly 5.4% of naive CD4, approximately 3.6% of naive CD8, about 2.3% of memory CD4, and under 0.45% of memory CD8 clonotypes were shared.

A note on this clone: Its cognate antigen has yet to be identified. No base quality information exists; no much larger clone differs at one position.

The V and J ends are trimmed by 1 base and 7 bases, leaving 14 bases between them. Sequences SGHRS (CDR1) and YFSETQ (CDR2) are obtained from the germline V gene. The CDR3 holds 15 amino acids from the cysteine to the phenylalanine. The retained sequence is limited to the CDR3, 45 bases, with the frame set at the first base. Healthy HIV-negative adults with no recently reported acute infections or vaccinations were included as donors. All donors were Caucasian adults living in Nashville, Tennessee, USA. CD4+ T cells were enriched by magnetic negative selection, after which naive cells were positively selected on CD45RA and the negative fraction was taken as the memory subset. Blood was collected by leukapheresis, and PBMCs were isolated by Ficoll-Histopaque density gradient centrifugation and then cryopreserved in liquid nitrogen vapor phase. Analytical flow cytometry was used to check the purity and quantity of every magnetically sorted T cell population. Each sorted fraction had its genomic DNA isolated and then quantified by UV absorbance on a Nanodrop 2000c.

Using the deep immunoSEQ assay, TCR CDR3 regions were amplified from genomic DNA by multiplex PCR. Genomic DNA extracted from each cell subset was distributed evenly over all wells of several immunoSEQ 96-well plates, and each plate served as one replicate. For sorted subsets, approximately 190 ng genomic DNA, equal to 30,000 to 35,000 T cell genomes, was loaded into each replicate PCR. Purified libraries were measured with a Qubit 3.0 fluorometer, size-checked on a Bioanalyzer 2100, and measured again with the KAPA Library Quantification kit. A separate single-read 150-cycle Illumina NextSeq 550 flow cell was used to sequence each immunoSEQ 96-well plate. Turning to the authors' computational methods: Because the immunoSEQ output held only junctional sequences and lacked quality scores, the filtering could not match the filtering applied to full-length reads. To assign V/J genes and CDR3, sequences were annotated against IMGT germline references using PyIR, a Python wrapper for IgBLAST v1.9. Reads with weak V/J assignments (E-value above 1e-6), missing CDR3, stop codons, out-of-frame junctions, or ambiguous translated residues were removed. V3J clonotypes were defined as sequences sharing an identical inferred V gene, J gene, and CDR3 amino acid sequence. Percentage overlap between repertoires was computed as shared unique clonotypes divided by the size of the smaller repertoire. Richness of each repertoire was evaluated using RTK rarefaction, the Chao1 estimator, and Recon v2.1 estimates of unobserved clonotypes. OLGA was used to compute generation probabilities for all TCRbeta clonotypes that the gDNA method yielded from a handful of donors. This immuneACCESS table, as held by TCRdb, lists in-frame sequences with V and J called but not all clones. Of the missing ones, under half trace to an unresolved V gene in checked studies; the others have no known cause. Clone size and V and J calls were adopted from that table, with D and trimming inferred from the DNA. Across this sample there are over 1.5 million clones, with around 98% seen only once. The ten largest clones capture less than 0.55% of the sample.

The sequencing input was naive CD4+ T cells sorted from blood. The sample's cell subset or site label is to be understood as: CD45RA+ positively selected. The chain couples TRBV5-1 to TRBJ2-2; the D segment could be TRBD2, given 5 matching bases. This receptor was identified in a man younger than 40 in good health. Here the CDR3 is given as CASSLLGESVGELFF. The DNA sequence reads TGCGCCAGCAGCTTGCTCGGGGAGTCTGTCGGGGAGCTGTTTTTT.